Reported below is one TCR beta chain. Its antigen remains unidentified. The data belong to a study of regulatory T cells in long-lasting Graves disease. For the study at large: Antithyroid drugs had been taken under 3 months by newly diagnosed Graves' patients.

Regarding the study as a whole: Persistent cases of Graves' showed reduced TCR diversity relative to newly diagnosed patients.

Libraries of TCR beta came from iRepertoire HTBI primers plus Arm-PCR of CDR3 regions. From the multiplex PCR reads, TCRdb called clonotypes with MiXCR, one entry per CDR3 protein. The sample consists of 500,000 or so distinct CDR3 sequences, around 15% of them appearing once. Described time point: newly diagnosed GD, antithyroid drugs for less than 3 months. Making the TCR library involved RNA that had been extracted from PBMCs. The V and J ends lost 4 bases and 0 bases, in that order; junction bases with no gene match: 10. CDR3 size: 17 residues. The germline V gene encodes CDR1 LGHDT and CDR2 YNNKEL (reference sequence). In addition, the sample was reused for a study of T cells in Graves' hyperthyroidism and ophthalmopathy. As that report states: Diagnosis rested on symptoms, serum thyroxine and TRAb, thyroid ultrasound, and orbital computed tomography. A model of 13 V-J features distinguished ophthalmopathy from stable hyperthyroidism.

The TCR comes from a man aged 35 to 55 with Graves disease. J is TRBJ1-2 and V is TRBV3-1; 8 nucleotides agree with TRBD1. The specimen was peripheral blood mononuclear cells (PBMCs), collected at new diagnosis, from a patient treated with antithyroid drugs. The CDR3 protein is CASSPGQGKGPNYGYTF. As DNA, the CDR3 is TGTGCCAGCAGCCCAGGACAGGGAAAGGGACCTAACTATGGCTACACCTTC.